Presented here are 5 T cell receptor beta chains from one specimen sequenced in a study of blood T cell repertoires in COVID-19 (dated by TCRdb to 2020 to 2021). The receptor library was made with the immunoSEQ multiplex PCR assay. The table was pulled from immuneACCESS by TCRdb, which kept in-frame rearrangements only. Such tables lose some clones; where checked, under half of the loss comes from unresolved V genes, and the rest has no known cause. This sample holds roughly 330,000 clones; around 92% were observed only once. Approximately 6.5% of the sample goes to the ten largest clones. Sequenced input: peripheral blood. These receptors were taken from a man aged 18-30 years who had recovered from COVID-19.

The chain recombines TRBV19 with TRBJ1-5; D not resolved. Germline V lookup: CDR1 LNHDA, CDR2 SQIVND (reference sequence). The CDR3 is 17 residues long. V was clipped by 3 bases and J by 4 bases, with 19 bases between them. CDR3 amino acids: CASSISGSRGRNQPQHF. The CDR3, as DNA: TGTGCCAGTAGTATTTCAGGCTCCCGAGGGAGGAATCAGCCCCAGCATTTT.

The chain combines TRBV19 with TRBJ2-7, with D maybe TRBD1 (6 bases). Per germline, CDR1 LNHDA and CDR2 SQIVND (reference sequence). This CDR3 is built from 14 residues. Trimming took 5 bases from V and 4 from J, leaving 15 bases between them. As DNA, the CDR3 is TGTGCCAGTAGTCTACAGGGCCGAGAGTACGAGCAGTACTTC. Protein product: CASSLQGREYEQYF.

The V call is TRBV9, the J call TRBJ1-4; D not resolved. Germline values: CDR1 SGDLS, CDR2 YYNGEE. V was pared by 3 bases and J by 5 bases, with 8 bases between. The CDR3 is 13 residues long. CDR3 nucleotides: TGTGCCAGCAGCGAAGCGGGAAATGAAAAACTGTTTTTT. It is translated as CASSEAGNEKLFF.

This clone was observed once. In nucleotides, the CDR3 is TGTGCCAGCAGCTTAGGAGCGGGAGTACCAGATACGCAGTATTTT. It encodes CASSLGAGVPDTQYF. The V gene is TRBV11-2, the J gene TRBJ2-3, with 8 bases that match TRBD2. The CDR3 sequence is 15 residues long. Trimming took 1 base from V and 4 from J; bases not matched to a gene: 4. The V gene's germline CDR1 is SGHAT and CDR2 FQNNGV.

This sequence joins TRBV19 and TRBJ1-3; the D is unclear. Between the trimmed V and J ends, which lost 4 bases and 0 bases, there was a span of 10 bases. This CDR3 spans 15 amino acids. Germline CDR1 is LNHDA and CDR2 is SQIVND (reference sequence). The CDR3 spells CASSTQVDSGNTIYF. The CDR3, as DNA: TGTGCCAGTAGTACCCAGGTGGACTCTGGAAACACCATATATTTT.